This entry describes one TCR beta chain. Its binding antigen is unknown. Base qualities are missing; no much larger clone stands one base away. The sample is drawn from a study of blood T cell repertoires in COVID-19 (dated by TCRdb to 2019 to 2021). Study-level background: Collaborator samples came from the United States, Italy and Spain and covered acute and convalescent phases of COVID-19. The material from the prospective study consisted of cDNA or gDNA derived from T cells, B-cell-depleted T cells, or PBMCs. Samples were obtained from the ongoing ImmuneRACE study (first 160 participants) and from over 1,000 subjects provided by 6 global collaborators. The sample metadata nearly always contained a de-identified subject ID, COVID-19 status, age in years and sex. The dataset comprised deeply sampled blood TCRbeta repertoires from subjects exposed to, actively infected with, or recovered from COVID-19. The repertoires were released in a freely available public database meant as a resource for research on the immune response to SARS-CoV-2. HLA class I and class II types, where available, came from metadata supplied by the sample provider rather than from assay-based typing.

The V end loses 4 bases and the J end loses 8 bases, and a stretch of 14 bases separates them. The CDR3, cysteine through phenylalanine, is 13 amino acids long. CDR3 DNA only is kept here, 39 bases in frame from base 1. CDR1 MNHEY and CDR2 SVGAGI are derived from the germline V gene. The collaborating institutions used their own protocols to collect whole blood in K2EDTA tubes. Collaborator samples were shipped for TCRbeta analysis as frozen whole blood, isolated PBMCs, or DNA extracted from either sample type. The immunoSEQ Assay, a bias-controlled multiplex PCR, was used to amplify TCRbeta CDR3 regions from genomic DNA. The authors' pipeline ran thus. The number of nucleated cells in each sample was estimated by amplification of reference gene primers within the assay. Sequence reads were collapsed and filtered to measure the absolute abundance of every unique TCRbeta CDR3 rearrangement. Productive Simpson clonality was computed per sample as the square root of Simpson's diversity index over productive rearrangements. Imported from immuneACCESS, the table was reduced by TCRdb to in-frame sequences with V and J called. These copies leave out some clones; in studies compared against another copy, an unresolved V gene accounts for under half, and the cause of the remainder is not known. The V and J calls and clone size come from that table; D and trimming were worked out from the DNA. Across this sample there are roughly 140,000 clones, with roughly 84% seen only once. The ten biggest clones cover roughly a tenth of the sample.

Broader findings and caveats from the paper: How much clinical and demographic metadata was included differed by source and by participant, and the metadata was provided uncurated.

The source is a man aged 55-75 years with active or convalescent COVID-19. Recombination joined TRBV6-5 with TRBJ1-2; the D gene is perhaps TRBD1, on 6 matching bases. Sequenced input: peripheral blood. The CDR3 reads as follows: CASSSAGGDGYTF. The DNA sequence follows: TGTGCCAGCAGTTCAGCGGGGGGCGACGGCTACACCTTC.